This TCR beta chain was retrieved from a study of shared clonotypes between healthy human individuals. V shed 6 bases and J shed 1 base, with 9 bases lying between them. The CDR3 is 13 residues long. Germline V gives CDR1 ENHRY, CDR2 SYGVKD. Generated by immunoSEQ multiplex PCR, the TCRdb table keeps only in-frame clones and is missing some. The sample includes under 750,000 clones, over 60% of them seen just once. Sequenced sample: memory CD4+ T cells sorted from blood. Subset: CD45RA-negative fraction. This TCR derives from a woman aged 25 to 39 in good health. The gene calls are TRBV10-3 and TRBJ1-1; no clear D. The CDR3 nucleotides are TGTGCCATCAGATCGGGGAAGAACACTGAAGCTTTCTTT. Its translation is CAIRSGKNTEAFF.